One sample yielded the 27 T cell receptor beta chains listed below, sequenced in a study of vaccination effects on CD4 cells after COVID-19. Their specific antigens are unknown. After expansion with viral peptide pools in the ViraFEST assay, antigen-specific CD4+ T cells were sequenced. The authors isolated CD4+ T cells after roughly 10 days of culture. Data came from immunoSEQ multiplex PCR; TCRdb stores just in-frame clones and leaves some out. The table lists tens of thousands of clones, roughly 76% of them singletons. Sequenced here: CD4+ T cells from PBMCs cultured with HCoV-229E spike peptides, sampled before COVID-19 vaccination. These receptors all come from a human donor who received a COVID-19 vaccine.

The V and J genes are TRBV7-3 and TRBJ1-2; tentative D call: TRBD1 (5 bases). Trimming removed 4 bases from V and 9 bases from J, with 12 bases in between. The CDR3 contains 12 residues. Germline loops: CDR1 SGHTA, CDR2 FQGTGA. The CDR3 reads CASSSTRGSYTF. The CDR3 bases are TGTGCCAGCAGCTCGACCCGGGGGAGCTACACCTTC.

This clone showed up just once. The rearrangement joins TRBV5-1 to TRBJ2-5; 9 bases map to TRBD2. With 7 bases clipped from V and 3 bases from J, the junction kept 10 bases outside the gene matches. CDR3 size: 15 residues. Germline V CDR1 and CDR2: SGHRS, YFSETQ. The CDR3 region has the DNA TGCGCCAGCGGGCTGCGGGGGGGCCTCGAAGAGACCCAGTACTTC. Translating it yields CASGLRGGLEETQYF. Full variable domain (remainder filled in from reference TRBV5-1 and TRBJ2-5): KAGVTQTPRYLIKTRGQQVTLSCSPISGHRSVSWYQQTPGQGLQFLFEYFSETQRNKGNFPGRFSGRQFSNSRSEMNVSTLELGDSALYLCASGLRGGLEETQYFGPGTRLLVL.

The chain employs TRBV11-2 and TRBJ1-4; D ambiguous. The CDR3 runs 15 residues. V lost 4 bases and J 2 bases, leaving 11 bases between the germline ends. Per germline, CDR1 SGHAT and CDR2 FQNNGV. CDR3 loop: CASSSGIGTNEKLFF. The CDR3 nucleotides are TGTGCCAGCAGCTCTGGAATAGGGACTAATGAAAAACTGTTTTTT.

The V and J genes are TRBV24-1 and TRBJ2-3, with 9 bases aligning to TRBD2. This CDR3 has 16 amino acids. Trimming at V came to 0 bases and at J to 3 bases, leaving 3 bases not matched to a gene. Germline V lookup: CDR1 KGHDR, CDR2 SFDVKD. This chain's CDR3 is CATSDLSLAGTDTQYF. As DNA, the CDR3 is TGTGCCACCAGTGATTTGTCACTAGCGGGTACAGATACGCAGTATTTT.

This rearrangement joins TRBV30 to TRBJ1-3; unclear D gene. Trimming shortened V by 5 bases and J by 3 bases, and 11 bases separated the two germline ends. CDR1 is GTSNPN and CDR2 is SVGIG in the germline V gene (reference sequence). There are 13 residues in the CDR3. CDR3 sequence (DNA): TGTGCCTGGGTTATGGGCGGTGGAAACACCATATATTTT. Protein sequence: CAWVMGGGNTIYF.

The V and J genes are TRBV3-1 (or the pseudogene TRBV3-2) and TRBJ1-2; no reliable D call. The CDR3 totals 14 residues. Germline-derived CDR1 and CDR2 are LGHDT and YNNKEL (reference sequence). Trimming pared 4 bases from V and 4 bases from J, leaving 13 bases between. The CDR3 DNA reads as TGTGCCAGCAGCCCACCCGACCGTTCCTATGGCTACACCTTC. Translated: CASSPPDRSYGYTF.

The chain links TRBV11-2 to TRBJ1-5; D is unresolved. V gave up 3 bases and J gave up 2 bases, with 8 bases separating them. CDR1 SGHAT and CDR2 FQNNGV come from the germline V gene. The CDR3 loop spans 14 amino acids. The CDR3 region is CASSFRSGNQPQHF. CDR3 bases: TGTGCCAGCAGCTTTCGGTCAGGCAATCAGCCCCAGCATTTT.

V and J are TRBV24-1 and TRBJ2-5, with a weak D call TRBD1 (5 bases). The ends were cut back, 9 bases at V and 4 bases at J, with 11 bases in the middle. CDR3 length: 12 residues. In germline, CDR1 is KGHDR, CDR2 SFDVKD. The CDR3 sequence: CATHGAGETQYF. Here the CDR3 DNA reads TGTGCCACCCATGGGGCCGGAGAGACCCAGTACTTC.

The chain joins TRBV5-5 to TRBJ2-3; 7 nucleotides match TRBD1. Germline V gives CDR1 SGHKS, CDR2 YYEKEE (reference sequence). After removal of 2 bases from V and 5 bases from J, the junction contained 5 bases not matched to a gene. The CDR3 totals 14 residues. The CDR3 bases are TGTGCCAGCAGCTTCCGGGACAGCGAAGATACGCAGTATTTT. It codes for CASSFRDSEDTQYF.

The chain couples TRBV30 to TRBJ2-3; D is unresolved. CDR3 size: 15 residues. With 0 bases removed from V and 1 base from J, the gap between germline ends came to 11 bases. Germline CDR1 GTSNPN, CDR2 SVGIG (reference sequence). The CDR3 spells CAWSVSTVRTDTQYF. The CDR3 DNA follows: TGTGCCTGGAGTGTTTCCACGGTCCGCACAGATACGCAGTATTTT.

The chain is built from TRBV9 and TRBJ2-7, with 7 bases fitting TRBD1. This CDR3 region has 14 residues. Trimming cost V 3 bases and J 3 bases; bases outside gene matches: 6. CDR1 SGDLS and CDR2 YYNGEE come from the germline V gene. CDR3 protein: CASSATHRGYEQYV. CDR3 DNA: TGTGCCAGCAGCGCGACCCACAGGGGCTACGAGCAGTACGTC.

The chain joins TRBV9 to TRBJ1-3; the D gene is possibly TRBD1 (6 bases). The CDR3 is made up of 17 amino acids. Trimming shortened V by 0 bases and J by 2 bases, and 15 bases separated the two germline ends. CDR1 and CDR2 from the germline V gene are SGDLS and YYNGEE. The CDR3 is CASSVEASGGAGNTIYF. CDR3 bases: TGTGCCAGCAGCGTAGAAGCCAGCGGGGGCGCTGGAAACACCATATATTTT. Using reference TRBV9 and TRBJ1-3 for the parts outside the CDR3, the full variable domain is DSGVTQTPKHLITATGQRVTLRCSPRSGDLSVYWYQQSLDQGLQFLIQYYNGEERAKGNILERFSAQQFPDLHSELNLSSLELGDSALYFCASSVEASGGAGNTIYFGEGSWLTVV.

The J gene is TRBJ2-6, the V gene TRBV9; TRBD2 matches 9 bases. V gave up 5 bases and J gave up 0 bases; unmatched junction bases: 6. Looked up from germline, CDR1 is SGDLS and CDR2 is YYNGEE. The CDR3 runs 17 residues. CDR3: CASSRLAGSSGANVLTF. The CDR3 coding sequence is TGTGCCAGCAGTCGTCTAGCGGGGAGCTCTGGGGCCAACGTCCTGACTTTC.

The V gene is TRBV5-6, the J gene TRBJ2-1, with 12 bases fitting TRBD2. Germline trimming cut 1 base from V and 9 bases from J; bases unmatched to any gene: 5. The CDR3 contains 15 residues. Germline V lookup: CDR1 SGHDT, CDR2 YYEEEE. In DNA form, the CDR3 reads TGTGCCAGCAGCTTGCTAGCGGGGGGGCAGGGTGAGCAGTTCTTC. Its translation is CASSLLAGGQGEQFF. The variable domain in full, completed from reference TRBV5-6 and TRBJ2-1, reads DAGVTQSPTHLIKTRGQQVTLRCSPKSGHDTVSWYQQALGQGPQFIFQYYEEEERQRGNFPDRFSGHQFPNYSSELNVNALLLGDSALYLCASSLLAGGQGEQFFGPGTRLTVL.

The J gene is TRBJ1-5, the V gene TRBV12-3 or TRBV12-4; D unclear. Trimming shortened V by 3 bases and J by 7 bases, and 7 bases separated the two germline ends. This CDR3 has 12 amino acids. The CDR3 region has the DNA TGTGCCAGCAGTTTCGGTGTGCAGCCCCAGCATTTT. Residues: CASSFGVQPQHF.

In DNA, the CDR3 is TGCGCCAGCAGCCAAGATATCGAGCGGGGGAGATCGAACACCGGGGAGCTGTTTTTT. As protein: CASSQDIERGRSNTGELFF. V gene TRBV4-1 combines with J gene TRBJ2-2; 8 positions agree with TRBD2. In germline, CDR1 is MGHRA, CDR2 YSYEKL. There are 19 residues in the CDR3. Germline trimming cut 0 bases from V and 0 bases from J; bases unmatched to any gene: 9.

The chain combines TRBV7-2 with TRBJ2-5; weak D call: TRBD2 (6 bases). The CDR3 loop spans 14 amino acids. Germline V gene data show CDR1 as SGHTA and CDR2 as FQGNSA. V shed 2 bases and J shed 5 bases, with 12 bases lying between them. The CDR3 loop reads CASSLQTSGETQYF. The CDR3 DNA is TGTGCCAGCAGCTTACAGACTAGTGGGGAGACCCAGTACTTC.

The J gene is TRBJ2-3, the V gene TRBV11-2; D call uncertain. Germline CDR1 is SGHAT and CDR2 is FQNNGV. Trimming stripped 5 bases from V and 0 bases from J, with 6 bases between. The CDR3 length is 13 residues. CDR3: CASSRISTDTQYF. CDR3 nucleotide sequence: TGTGCCAGCAGCAGGATTAGCACAGATACGCAGTATTTT.

This chain joins TRBV19 and TRBJ1-2; D unclear. CDR1 LNHDA and CDR2 SQIVND come from the germline V gene (reference sequence). The V end was cut by 5 bases, the J end by 6 bases, with 13 bases between. CDR3 length equals 13 residues. CDR3: CASSGGRNHGYTF. The CDR3 DNA reads as TGTGCCAGTAGTGGAGGCAGGAACCATGGCTACACCTTC.

The chain carries TRBV7-2 and TRBJ2-5; tentative D call: TRBD1 (6 bases). This CDR3 region has 13 residues. Germline CDR1 reads SGHTA; CDR2 reads FQGNSA. V lost 5 bases, J lost 5 bases, and 12 bases lay in between. The DNA of the CDR3 is TGTGCCAGCAGCCCCAGGGGCGGGGAGACCCAGTACTTC. Amino acid sequence: CASSPRGGETQYF.

Only a few counts were recorded for this clone. The chain combines TRBV10-2 with TRBJ1-2, with D unresolved. V shed 0 bases and J shed 8 bases, with 19 bases lying between them. Germline values: CDR1 WSHSY, CDR2 SAAADI. The CDR3 extends over 16 amino acids. The CDR3 bases are TGCGCCAGCAGTGAGTCACGAGGTGGGGTTTTCGGCGGCTACACCTTC. Encoded protein: CASSESRGGVFGGYTF.

In this sample, this clone turned up once. The V call is TRBV24-1, the J call TRBJ1-2; D gene unclear. Trimming cost V 4 bases and J 8 bases, with 13 bases left between them. This CDR3 has 13 residues. Germline values: CDR1 KGHDR, CDR2 SFDVKD. DNA for the CDR3: TGTGCCACCAGTGAGGCAGGCGGGGTAGGCTACACCTTC. Encoded protein: CATSEAGGVGYTF.

This clone was seen a single time. This chain connects TRBV12-3 or TRBV12-4 to TRBJ1-1; D remains unclear. The ends were cut back, 0 bases at V and 10 bases at J, with 12 bases in the middle. The CDR3 covers 13 residues. CDR3: CASSLAQTRGAFF. In DNA, the CDR3 is TGTGCCAGCAGTTTAGCGCAGACCAGAGGAGCTTTCTTT.

V and J are TRBV3-1 (or the pseudogene TRBV3-2) and TRBJ1-5; 8 positions agree with TRBD1. The CDR3 contains 14 residues. The trim removed 3 bases at V and 5 bases at J, leaving 3 bases unmatched. Germline V gives CDR1 LGHDT, CDR2 YNNKEL (reference sequence). The CDR3 bases are TGTGCCAGCAGCCATGGGACAGGAGATCAGCCCCAGCATTTT. Translation: CASSHGTGDQPQHF.

CDR3 bases: TGTGCCAGCAGGAGACAGGGAGTAGGGTATGGCTACACCTTC. Its translation: CASRRQGVGYGYTF. The V gene is TRBV25-1, the J gene TRBJ1-2, with 7 bases that match TRBD1. The V segment lost 6 bases and the J segment 5 bases; nucleotides outside the gene matches: 9. Germline CDR1 and CDR2: MGHDK and SYGVNS. CDR3 length equals 14 residues.

The chain recombines TRBV6-1 with TRBJ1-5; unclear D gene. CDR3 length equals 13 residues. Between the trimmed V and J ends, which lost 2 bases and 3 bases, there was a span of 5 bases. Germline assignment: CDR1 MNHNS and CDR2 SASEGT. In nucleotides, the CDR3 is TGTGCCAGCAGTGAACTGGACAATCAGCCCCAGCATTTT. It encodes CASSELDNQPQHF.

The V and J genes are TRBV7-9 and TRBJ1-5, with 7 bases aligning to TRBD1. This CDR3 contains 17 residues. Germline assignment: CDR1 SEHNR and CDR2 FQNEAQ (reference sequence). V lost 3 bases to trimming and J lost 0 bases; unmatched junction nucleotides: 8. The CDR3, as DNA: TGTGCCAGCAGCTTTTGGACAGGAGACTTTAGCAATCAGCCCCAGCATTTT. Its translation: CASSFWTGDFSNQPQHF.